These 9 T cell receptor beta chains were sequenced from one sample in a study of blood T cell repertoires in COVID-19. Data came from immunoSEQ multiplex PCR; TCRdb stores just in-frame clones and leaves some out. The sample shows fewer than 300,000 clones, 88% of them seen only once. What was sequenced was PBMCs or T cells enriched from blood (not recorded which). The source of these receptors is a woman in her forties with acute COVID-19.

This chain links TRBV28 with TRBJ1-1; 7 bases agree with TRBD1. The CDR3 loop spans 15 amino acids. V gave up 6 bases and J gave up 5 bases; unmatched junction bases: 12. The germline gives CDR1 MDHEN, CDR2 SYDVKM. CDR3 nucleotides: TGTGCCAGCAGCCGTCCACAGGGGCCGGGGACTGAAGCTTTCTTT. It codes for CASSRPQGPGTEAFF.

This rearrangement joins TRBV6-2 or TRBV6-3 to TRBJ1-5; D not certain. Trimming stripped 6 bases from V and 2 bases from J, with 14 bases between. The CDR3 covers 15 residues. Germline loops: CDR1 MNHEY, CDR2 SVGEGT. CDR3: CASSSSGFGNQPQHF. The CDR3 nucleotides are TGTGCCAGCAGCTCATCAGGTTTTGGCAATCAGCCCCAGCATTTT.

The genes are TRBV10-1 and TRBJ1-1, with TRBD1 identical over 8 bases. V was clipped by 2 bases and J by 3 bases; unmatched bases: 5. The CDR3 runs to 15 residues. Germline lookup yields CDR1 WNHNN and CDR2 SYGVQD (reference sequence). The CDR3 DNA sequence: TGCGCCAGCAGTGAGGGGACAGGCGCGTACACTGAAGCTTTCTTT. This translates into CASSEGTGAYTEAFF.

The chain carries TRBV13 and TRBJ1-1; D remains ambiguous. With 6 bases removed from V and 1 base from J, the gap between germline ends came to 12 bases. In germline, CDR1 is PRHDT, CDR2 FYEKMQ (reference sequence). The CDR3 has 14 amino acids. Written as DNA, the CDR3 is TGTGCCAGCAGGGTAAATACAAGGAACACTGAAGCTTTCTTT. Its protein is CASRVNTRNTEAFF.

This clone has a handful of counts. The chain combines TRBV3-1 (or the pseudogene TRBV3-2) with TRBJ1-3, with D uncertain. The length of the CDR3 is 15 residues. Germline values: CDR1 LGHDT, CDR2 YNNKEL (reference sequence). V was cut by 0 bases and J by 7 bases, with 13 bases left in between. The CDR3 DNA reads TGTGCCAGCAGCCAAGACCTGGAGTTTCGGAACACCATATATTTT. It encodes CASSQDLEFRNTIYF.

The chain employs TRBV11-3 and TRBJ1-1; D remains ambiguous. V lost 0 bases and J lost 11, with 10 bases in between. Germline lookup yields CDR1 SGHNT and CDR2 YENEEA. This CDR3 has 12 residues. This CDR3 reads CASSLDRSGAFF. The CDR3 coding sequence is TGTGCCAGCAGCTTAGATCGCTCGGGTGCTTTCTTT.

The chain joins TRBV5-1 to TRBJ1-6; TRBD1 aligns across 9 bases. V lost 4 bases and J lost 0; bases outside the gene matches: 5. Germline V gene data show CDR1 as SGHRS and CDR2 as YFSETQ. The CDR3 has 17 amino acids. CDR3 in DNA: TGCGCCAGCAGCGACGGACAGGGGAGCTCCTATAATTCACCCCTCCACTTT. Amino acids: CASSDGQGSSYNSPLHF.

The rearrangement joins TRBV27 to TRBJ1-6; TRBD1 matches at 8 bases. The ends lost 3 bases at V and 14 bases at J; junction bases unmatched: 12. The CDR3 has 15 amino acids. Germline V gene sequence: CDR1 MNHEY, CDR2 SMNVEV (reference sequence). DNA of the CDR3: TGTGCCAGCAGTTTCGCCGGGACAGGTGGGGTCGCCCTCCACTTT. This gives the protein CASSFAGTGGVALHF.

This chain uses TRBV5-1 with TRBJ2-5, with TRBD1 matching over 9 bases. CDR1 is SGHRS, CDR2 YFSETQ, per germline. CDR3 length: 16 residues. Trimming took 4 bases from V and 8 from J; bases not matched to a gene: 15. CDR3 protein: CASSLQSRDRVVTQYF. In nucleotides, the CDR3 is TGCGCCAGCAGCCTTCAATCCCGGGACAGGGTAGTCACCCAGTACTTC.